These 17 T cell receptor beta chains came from one sample sequenced in a study of regulatory and conventional T cells in RAG deficiency. Method: immunoSEQ multiplex PCR; TCRdb's copy keeps in-frame clones and lacks some. In the table there are more than 40,000 clones, approximately 90% of which are singletons. Genomic DNA came from blood conventional CD4+ T cells gated CD25-low CD127-high. These data were also filed under a second study, of regulatory T cells. That work adds: The PCR used 52 TRBV and 13 TRBJ primers.

Sequenced input: CD4+ effector T cells sorted from blood. The receptors were sampled from a human donor in good health.

V and J are TRBV9 and TRBJ2-2, with 8 bases lining up with TRBD2. The CDR3 runs 15 residues. The germline V gene has CDR1 SGDLS and CDR2 YYNGEE. Trimming removed 4 bases from V and 4 bases from J; junction bases left unmatched: 6. The chain's CDR3 is CASSRTSLATGELFF. The CDR3 DNA reads as TGTGCCAGCAGCCGGACTAGCTTGGCCACCGGGGAGCTGTTTTTT.

Only a few counts were recorded for this clone. Other DNA sequences in the same sample also yield this CDR3. The chain links TRBV2 to TRBJ1-5; unclear D gene. The CDR3 totals 14 residues. The V gene's germline CDR1 is SNHLY and CDR2 FYNNEI. V lost 4 bases and J lost 0, with 7 bases in between. The CDR3 region has the DNA TGTGCCAGCAGTGCCTCAAATAGCAATCAGCCCCAGCATTTT. Encoded protein: CASSASNSNQPQHF.

The CDR3 region is CASSKLASGPHYEQYF. The CDR3 nucleotides are TGTGCCAGTAGTAAGCTGGCGTCGGGGCCACACTACGAGCAGTACTTC. This chain joins TRBV19 and TRBJ2-7; D is perhaps TRBD1 or TRBD2 (5 bases each). V was clipped by 4 bases and J by 3 bases, with 19 bases between them. CDR3 size: 16 residues. In germline, CDR1 is LNHDA, CDR2 SQIVND (reference sequence).

The rearrangement joins TRBV4-2 to TRBJ2-5; 10 bases are a match to TRBD2. This CDR3 spans 15 amino acids. The V gene's germline CDR1 is LGHNA and CDR2 YNFKEQ. The V gene end was trimmed by 6 bases and the J gene end by 5 bases; junction bases not matched to a gene: 9. CDR3 nucleotides: TGTGCCAGCAGTACTAGCGGGGAGGCGTCGGAGACCCAGTACTTC. Translated, it gives CASSTSGEASETQYF.

V usage is TRBV7-9 and J usage is TRBJ2-7, with 15 positions matching TRBD2. The ends lost 6 bases at V and 2 bases at J; junction bases unmatched: 2. The germline V gene encodes CDR1 SEHNR and CDR2 FQNEAQ (reference sequence). The CDR3 is 15 residues long. The CDR3 region is CASRRTSGGAYEQYF. The CDR3 region has the DNA TGTGCCAGCAGACGGACTAGCGGGGGGGCCTACGAGCAGTACTTC.

In its sample, this clone was seen a few times. This sequence joins TRBV19 and TRBJ1-1; weak D call: TRBD1 (5 bases). The CDR3 length is 14 residues. Trimming shortened V by 2 bases and J by 2 bases, and 9 bases separated the two germline ends. Germline V gene lookup returns CDR1 LNHDA and CDR2 SQIVND (reference sequence). CDR3 loop: CASSITGGNTEAFF. The CDR3 nucleotides read TGTGCCAGTAGTATAACGGGGGGAAACACTGAAGCTTTCTTT.

The CDR3 region is CASSLGGSPAEQYF. As DNA, the CDR3 is TGTGCCAGCAGTTTAGGAGGGTCCCCCGCCGAGCAGTACTTC. The rearrangement links TRBV28 to TRBJ2-7; possible D gene TRBD2, 6 bases. Germline V CDR1 and CDR2: MDHEN, SYDVKM. This CDR3 is built from 14 residues. V was trimmed by 2 bases and J by 6 bases, leaving 14 bases between them. Looking up the rest from reference TRBV28 and TRBJ2-7 gives the full variable domain: DVKVTQSSRYLVKRTGEKVFLECVQDMDHENMFWYRQDPGLGLRLIYFSYDVKMKEKGDIPEGYSVSREKKERFSLILESASTNQTSMYLCASSLGGSPAEQYFGPGTRLTVT.

The chain employs TRBV19 and TRBJ2-7; D remains unclear. CDR3 length equals 14 residues. Trimming shortened V by 3 bases and J by 0 bases, and 9 bases separated the two germline ends. Germline-derived CDR1 and CDR2 are LNHDA and SQIVND (reference sequence). The CDR3 DNA sequence: TGTGCCAGTAGTATTCTGGACGGCTCCTACGAGCAGTACTTC. Translating it yields CASSILDGSYEQYF. Full variable domain (remainder filled in from reference TRBV19 and TRBJ2-7): DGGITQSPKYLFRKEGQNVTLSCEQNLNHDAMYWYRQDPGQGLRLIYYSQIVNDFQKGDIAEGYSVSREKKESFPLTVTSAQKNPTAFYLCASSILDGSYEQYFGPGTRLTVT.

The chain employs TRBV19 and TRBJ1-5; the D gene is possibly TRBD1 (6 bases). Between the trimmed V and J ends, which lost 8 bases and 3 bases, there was a span of 20 bases. The length of the CDR3 is 16 residues. Germline CDR1 LNHDA, CDR2 SQIVND (reference sequence). The CDR3 here is CASGAGGGRSNQPQHF. The CDR3 DNA reads as TGTGCCAGTGGTGCCGGGGGGGGGCGGTCCAATCAGCCCCAGCATTTT.

This clone was recorded only once. This chain links TRBV5-1 with TRBJ2-3, with 7 nucleotides matching TRBD2. The CDR3 runs to 15 residues. Germline CDR1 and CDR2: SGHRS and YFSETQ. V lost 0 bases, J lost 0 bases, and 1 base stayed unmatched. CDR3 amino acids: CASSLVRESTDTQYF. CDR3 in DNA: TGCGCCAGCAGCTTGGTGCGGGAGAGCACAGATACGCAGTATTTT.

The chain uses TRBV7-3 and TRBJ2-2, with TRBD1 identical over 7 bases. Unmatched junction bases numbered 10, after V lost 5 bases and J lost 4 bases. This CDR3 region has 16 residues. The V gene's germline CDR1 is SGHTA and CDR2 FQGTGA. The CDR3 reads CASSPPQGLGTGELFF. Here the CDR3 DNA reads TGTGCCAGCAGCCCACCACAGGGGTTAGGCACCGGGGAGCTGTTTTTT.

The rearrangement links TRBV19 to TRBJ1-1; D gene unclear. Per the germline V gene, CDR1 is LNHDA and CDR2 is SQIVND (reference sequence). The CDR3 is 14 residues long. The V end lost 5 bases, the J end lost 2 bases, and 12 bases lay between the germline ends. The CDR3 spells CASSSIDYNTEAFF. The CDR3, as DNA: TGTGCCAGTAGTTCCATCGACTACAACACTGAAGCTTTCTTT.

This chain connects TRBV25-1 to TRBJ2-2; TRBD2 matches at 9 bases. The germline V gene encodes CDR1 MGHDK and CDR2 SYGVNS. The CDR3 totals 16 residues. The trim removed 6 bases at V and 5 bases at J, leaving 10 bases unmatched. The CDR3 DNA reads as TGTGCCAGCAGCGAGACTAGCGGAGTTGGGACCGGGGAGCTGTTTTTT. This codes for CASSETSGVGTGELFF.

The genes are TRBV5-6 and TRBJ2-7; D is unclear. The length of the CDR3 is 13 residues. Germline-derived CDR1 and CDR2 are SGHDT and YYEEEE. With 1 base removed from V and 4 bases from J, the gap between germline ends came to 9 bases. For the CDR3, the DNA is TGTGCCAGCAGCTTGAATATGGAGTACGAGCAGTACTTC. This translates into CASSLNMEYEQYF.

The chain is built from TRBV25-1 and TRBJ2-7, with D perhaps assigned TRBD1 or TRBD2 (5 bases each). Germline loops: CDR1 MGHDK, CDR2 SYGVNS. The CDR3 totals 15 residues. Trimming pared 0 bases from V and 5 bases from J, leaving 14 bases between. CDR3 sequence (DNA): TGTGCCAGCAGTGAATATATCCAGGGACCCGACGAGCAGTACTTC. Translated, it gives CASSEYIQGPDEQYF.

This clone appeared once. This chain uses TRBV27 with TRBJ2-3; D is possibly TRBD1 or TRBD2 (5 bases each). The CDR3 runs to 14 residues. The ends were cut back, 6 bases at V and 2 bases at J, with 12 bases in the middle. Germline CDR1 and CDR2: MNHEY and SMNVEV (reference sequence). In DNA form, the CDR3 reads TGTGCCAGCAGCCCCGAGGGGTACACAGATACGCAGTATTTT. Amino acids: CASSPEGYTDTQYF.

The chain combines TRBV19 with TRBJ1-1; no clear D gene. Germline V gene sequence: CDR1 LNHDA, CDR2 SQIVND (reference sequence). Trimming removed 2 bases at V and 0 bases at J, with 10 bases between. The CDR3 has 15 amino acids. CDR3 sequence reads: CASSISGGLNTEAFF. CDR3 bases: TGTGCCAGTAGTATATCTGGAGGACTGAACACTGAAGCTTTCTTT.